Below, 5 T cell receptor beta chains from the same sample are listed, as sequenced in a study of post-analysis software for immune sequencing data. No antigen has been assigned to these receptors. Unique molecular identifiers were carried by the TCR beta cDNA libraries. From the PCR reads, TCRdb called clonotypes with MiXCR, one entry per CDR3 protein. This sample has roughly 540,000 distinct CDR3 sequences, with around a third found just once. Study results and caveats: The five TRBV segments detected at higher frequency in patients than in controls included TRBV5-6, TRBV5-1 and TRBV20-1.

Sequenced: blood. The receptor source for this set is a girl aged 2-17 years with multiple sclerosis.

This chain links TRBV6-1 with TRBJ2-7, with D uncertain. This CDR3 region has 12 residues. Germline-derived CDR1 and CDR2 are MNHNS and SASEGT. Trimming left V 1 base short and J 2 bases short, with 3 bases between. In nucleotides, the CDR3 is TGTGCCAGCAGTGAAGGTACCTACGAGCAGTACTTC. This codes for CASSEGTYEQYF.

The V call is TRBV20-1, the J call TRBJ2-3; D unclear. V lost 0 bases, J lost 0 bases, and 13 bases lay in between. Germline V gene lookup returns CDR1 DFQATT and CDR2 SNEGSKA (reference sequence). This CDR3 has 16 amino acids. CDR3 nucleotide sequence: TGCAGTGCTAGAGATCCCGGCCTGACAAGCACAGATACGCAGTATTTT. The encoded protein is CSARDPGLTSTDTQYF.

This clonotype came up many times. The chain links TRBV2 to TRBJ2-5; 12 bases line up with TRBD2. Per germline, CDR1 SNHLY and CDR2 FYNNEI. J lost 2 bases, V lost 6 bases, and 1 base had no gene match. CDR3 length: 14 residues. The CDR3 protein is CASSGTSGQETQYF. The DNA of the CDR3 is TGTGCCAGCAGCGGGACTAGCGGGCAAGAGACCCAGTACTTC.

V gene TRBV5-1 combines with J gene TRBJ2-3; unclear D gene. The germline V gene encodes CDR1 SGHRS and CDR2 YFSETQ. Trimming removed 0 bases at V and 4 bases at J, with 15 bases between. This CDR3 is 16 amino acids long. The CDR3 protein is CASSLAGGLHADTQYF. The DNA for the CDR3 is TGCGCCAGCAGCTTGGCGGGCGGCCTGCACGCAGATACGCAGTATTTT.

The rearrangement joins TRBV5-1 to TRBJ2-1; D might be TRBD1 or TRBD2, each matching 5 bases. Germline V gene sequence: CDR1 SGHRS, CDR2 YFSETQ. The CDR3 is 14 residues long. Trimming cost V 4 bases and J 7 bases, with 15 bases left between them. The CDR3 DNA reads TGCGCCAGCAGCCAAGCGGCAGGGATTAATGAGCAGTTCTTC. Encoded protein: CASSQAAGINEQFF.